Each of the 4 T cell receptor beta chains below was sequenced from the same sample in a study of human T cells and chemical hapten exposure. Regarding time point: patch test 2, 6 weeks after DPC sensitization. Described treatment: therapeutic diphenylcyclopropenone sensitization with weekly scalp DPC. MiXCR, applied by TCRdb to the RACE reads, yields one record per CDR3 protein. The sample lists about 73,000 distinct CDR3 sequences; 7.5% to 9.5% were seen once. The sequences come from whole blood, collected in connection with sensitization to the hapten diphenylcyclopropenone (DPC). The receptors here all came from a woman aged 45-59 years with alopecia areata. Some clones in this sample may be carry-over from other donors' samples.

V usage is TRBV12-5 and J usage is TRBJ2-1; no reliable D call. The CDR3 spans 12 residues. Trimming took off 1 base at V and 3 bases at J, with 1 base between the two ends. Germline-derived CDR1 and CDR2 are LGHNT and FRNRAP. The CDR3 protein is CASGLGYNEQFF. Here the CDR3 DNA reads TGTGCTAGTGGTTTGGGCTACAATGAGCAGTTCTTC.

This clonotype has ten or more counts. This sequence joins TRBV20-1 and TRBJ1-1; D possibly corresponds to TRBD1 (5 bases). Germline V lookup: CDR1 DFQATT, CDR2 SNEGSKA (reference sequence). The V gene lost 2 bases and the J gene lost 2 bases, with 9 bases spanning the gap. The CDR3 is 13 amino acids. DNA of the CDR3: TGCAGTGCTAGAAAGACAGATAACACTGAAGCTTTCTTT. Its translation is CSARKTDNTEAFF.

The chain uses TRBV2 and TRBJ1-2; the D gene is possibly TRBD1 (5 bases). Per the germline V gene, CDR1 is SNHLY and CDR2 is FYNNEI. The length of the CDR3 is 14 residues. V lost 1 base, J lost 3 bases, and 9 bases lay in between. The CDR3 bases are TGTGCCAGCAGTGAAGGGCTGGGGGACTATGGCTACACCTTC. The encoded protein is CASSEGLGDYGYTF.

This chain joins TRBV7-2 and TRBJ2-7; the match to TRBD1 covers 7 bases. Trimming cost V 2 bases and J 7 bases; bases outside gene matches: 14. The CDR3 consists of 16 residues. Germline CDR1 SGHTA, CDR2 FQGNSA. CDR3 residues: CASSLRPDRSWGEQYF. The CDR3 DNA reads TGTGCCAGCAGCTTACGCCCGGACAGGAGCTGGGGGGAGCAGTACTTC. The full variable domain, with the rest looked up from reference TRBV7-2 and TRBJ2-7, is GAGVSQSPSNKVTEKGKDVELRCDPISGHTALYWYRQSLGQGLEFLIYFQGNSAPDKSGLPSDRFSAERTGGSVSTLTIQRTQQEDSAVYLCASSLRPDRSWGEQYFGPGTRLTVT.